The source of this TCR beta chain is a study of blood T cell repertoires in COVID-19. To note about this clone: The junction departs from germline at one end; a sequencing error may be responsible.

Assay: immunoSEQ multiplex PCR; the TCRdb copy retains only in-frame clones and omits some. Of about 15,000 clones in the sample, roughly 88% were seen once. The CDR3 is 14 residues long. From germline, CDR1 is GTSNPN and CDR2 SVGIG (reference sequence). Sequenced input: peripheral blood. This rearrangement joins TRBV30 to TRBJ1-4; D unclear. The receptor's source is a woman between 45 and 65 years old with active or convalescent COVID-19. CDR3 loop: CACHAARSKEKLFF. The CDR3 region has the DNA TGTGCCTGCCACGCAGCCAGGTCTAAGGAAAAACTGTTTTTT.